These 25 T cell receptor beta chains originate from one sample sequenced in a study of cytomegalovirus exposure and HLA in healthy donors. Data came from immunoSEQ multiplex PCR; TCRdb stores just in-frame clones and leaves some out. The sample lists fewer than 250,000 clones, around 87% occurring once. Input material: PBMCs. Receptors were obtained from a man aged 18-30 years in good health and CMV-seronegative.

The CDR3 is CASSWVQGAKNIQYF. CDR3 in DNA: TGCGCCAGCAGCTGGGTACAGGGGGCCAAAAACATTCAGTACTTC. This chain connects TRBV5-1 to TRBJ2-4, with 7 bases that match TRBD1. V was pared by 3 bases and J by 1 base, with 4 bases of the junction left unmatched. Germline CDR1 is SGHRS and CDR2 is YFSETQ. The CDR3 consists of 15 residues. Based on the CDR3 plus reference TRBV5-1 and TRBJ2-4, the full variable domain is KAGVTQTPRYLIKTRGQQVTLSCSPISGHRSVSWYQQTPGQGLQFLFEYFSETQRNKGNFPGRFSGRQFSNSRSEMNVSTLELGDSALYLCASSWVQGAKNIQYFGAGTRLSVL.

This chain connects TRBV30 to TRBJ2-7; no clear D. The ends were cut back, 3 bases at V and 2 bases at J, with 5 bases in the middle. CDR1 and CDR2 from the germline V gene are GTSNPN and SVGIG (reference sequence). The CDR3 consists of 11 residues. As DNA, the CDR3 is TGTGCCTGGAGCTCCGCCTACGAGCAGTACTTC. It codes for CAWSSAYEQYF.

V gene TRBV14 combines with J gene TRBJ2-1, with 14 bases aligning to TRBD2. V lost 6 bases to trimming and J lost 8 bases; unmatched junction nucleotides: 6. The CDR3 contains 15 residues. Germline-derived CDR1 and CDR2 are SGHDN and FVKESK. CDR3: CASSLGTSGSDEQFF. CDR3 in DNA: TGTGCCAGCAGTCTCGGGACTAGCGGGAGTGATGAGCAGTTCTTC.

This sequence joins TRBV7-2 and TRBJ2-5; 8 nucleotides line up with TRBD2. J was trimmed by 2 bases and V by 1 base; bases with no gene match: 6. The CDR3 totals 16 residues. Germline loops: CDR1 SGHTA, CDR2 FQGNSA. CDR3 amino acids: CASSLVTGGWQETQYF. Here the CDR3 DNA reads TGTGCCAGCAGCTTAGTGACGGGAGGGTGGCAAGAGACCCAGTACTTC.

The CDR3 DNA sequence: TGTGCCAGTAGTATAAGAGGGCTAGCAATCTCCTACAATGAGCAGTTCTTC. It is translated as CASSIRGLAISYNEQFF. The V gene is TRBV19, the J gene TRBJ2-1; D possibly corresponds to TRBD2 (5 bases). The V end lost 2 bases, the J end lost 0 bases, and 14 bases lay between the germline ends. CDR1 is LNHDA, CDR2 SQIVND, per germline (reference sequence). The length of the CDR3 is 17 residues. The whole variable domain, remainder taken from reference TRBV19 and TRBJ2-1, is DGGITQSPKYLFRKEGQNVTLSCEQNLNHDAMYWYRQDPGQGLRLIYYSQIVNDFQKGDIAEGYSVSREKKESFPLTVTSAQKNPTAFYLCASSIRGLAISYNEQFFGPGTRLTVL.

V and J are TRBV19 and TRBJ2-6; 11 bases map to TRBD1. V was clipped by 6 bases and J by 0 bases; unmatched bases: 1. Germline lookup yields CDR1 LNHDA and CDR2 SQIVND (reference sequence). The CDR3 sequence is 16 residues long. The CDR3 DNA follows: TGTGCCAGTAGGGGGACAGGGGGCTCTGGGGCCAACGTCCTGACTTTC. Translating gives CASRGTGGSGANVLTF.

This chain uses TRBV28 with TRBJ2-1; D may be TRBD2 (7 bases). Germline CDR1 MDHEN, CDR2 SYDVKM. The CDR3 runs to 17 residues. Trimming pared 6 bases from V and 7 bases from J, leaving 25 bases between. The CDR3 sequence: CASRTPPGGGLVNEQFF. DNA of the CDR3: TGTGCCAGCAGAACGCCACCTGGGGGGGGGCTTGTTAATGAGCAGTTCTTC.

The chain links TRBV2 to TRBJ1-4, with D possibly being TRBD1 (5 bases). This CDR3 has 15 amino acids. Germline V CDR1 and CDR2: SNHLY, FYNNEI. With 6 bases removed from V and 4 bases from J, the gap between germline ends came to 15 bases. Here the CDR3 DNA reads TGTGCCAGCAGCGCCCCAGGTAGGGGTAATGAAAAACTGTTTTTT. This sequence encodes CASSAPGRGNEKLFF. The entire variable domain, with the rest obtained from reference TRBV2 and TRBJ1-4, is as follows: EPEVTQTPSHQVTQMGQEVILRCVPISNHLYFYWYRQILGQKVEFLVSFYNNEISEKSEIFDDQFSVERPDGSNFTLKIRSTKLEDSAMYFCASSAPGRGNEKLFFGSGTQLSVL.

V gene TRBV5-1 combines with J gene TRBJ2-1, with D possibly matching TRBD2 (6 bases). Germline values: CDR1 SGHRS, CDR2 YFSETQ. V lost 4 bases and J lost 9, with 8 bases in between. The CDR3 is 11 residues long. CDR3 in amino acids: CASSPGGEQFF. The CDR3 DNA follows: TGCGCCAGCAGCCCCGGGGGTGAGCAGTTCTTC.

The chain employs TRBV7-3 and TRBJ2-3; 8 bases map to TRBD2. Germline-derived CDR1 and CDR2 are SGHTA and FQGTGA. The CDR3 is made up of 14 amino acids. Trimming cost V 5 bases and J 7 bases; bases outside gene matches: 8. This CDR3 reads CASSQSGSVNTQYF. The CDR3 DNA reads as TGTGCCAGCAGCCAGAGCGGGAGTGTCAATACGCAGTATTTT.

The chain has TRBV7-8 and TRBJ1-1; D is ambiguous. Germline CDR1 and CDR2: SGHVS and FQNEAQ. CDR3 size: 15 residues. Deletions cut 5 bases from V and 1 base from J, with 14 bases between. The CDR3 DNA reads as TGTGCCAGCAGCCCCAAAGGGCGGGGGAACACTGAAGCTTTCTTT. It encodes CASSPKGRGNTEAFF.

Here the CDR3 reads CASSLGGFMPQHF. CDR3 coding DNA: TGTGCCAGCAGCTTAGGCGGCTTTATGCCCCAGCATTTT. The chain carries TRBV7-2 and TRBJ1-5; unclear D gene. Trimming removed 1 base at V and 9 bases at J, with 10 bases between. The CDR3 has 13 amino acids. Germline V gene data show CDR1 as SGHTA and CDR2 as FQGNSA.

The V and J genes are TRBV7-2 and TRBJ1-3, with unresolved D. The length of the CDR3 is 12 residues. Between the trimmed V and J ends, which lost 1 base and 5 bases, there was a span of 3 bases. Germline values: CDR1 SGHTA, CDR2 FQGNSA. CDR3 coding DNA: TGTGCCAGCAGCTTAGTCAGAAACACCATATATTTT. Translating gives CASSLVRNTIYF. The whole variable domain, filled in from reference TRBV7-2 and TRBJ1-3, reads GAGVSQSPSNKVTEKGKDVELRCDPISGHTALYWYRQSLGQGLEFLIYFQGNSAPDKSGLPSDRFSAERTGGSVSTLTIQRTQQEDSAVYLCASSLVRNTIYFGEGSWLTVV.

The chain uses TRBV4-3 and TRBJ2-7; 9 nucleotides line up with TRBD2. J was trimmed by 7 bases and V by 1 base; bases with no gene match: 11. Germline V gene lookup returns CDR1 LGHNA and CDR2 YSLEER. This CDR3 has 16 residues. CDR3 in amino acids: CASSQGGGGALGEQYF. The CDR3 region has the DNA TGCGCCAGCAGCCAAGGAGGCGGGGGGGCCTTAGGGGAGCAGTACTTC.

The J gene is TRBJ2-2, the V gene TRBV7-2; D is unresolved. Germline lookup yields CDR1 SGHTA and CDR2 FQGNSA. The CDR3 runs to 13 residues. V was shortened by 8 bases and J by 4 bases, with 11 bases between the two germline ends. The DNA for the CDR3 is TGTGCCAGCGGGCCGGTGGGCACCGGGGAGCTGTTTTTT. Residues: CASGPVGTGELFF.

The chain carries TRBV7-2 and TRBJ1-3, with 7 bases aligning to TRBD1. The germline V gene encodes CDR1 SGHTA and CDR2 FQGNSA. Trimming cost V 5 bases and J 0 bases; bases outside gene matches: 7. CDR3 size: 16 residues. The CDR3 coding sequence is TGTGCCAGCAGCCCCCGACAGGGAAGCTCTGGAAACACCATATATTTT. It yields the protein CASSPRQGSSGNTIYF.

The chain is built from TRBV7-7 and TRBJ2-7; the D is unclear. The CDR3 is 13 amino acids. Germline V lookup: CDR1 SSHAT, CDR2 FNYEAQ (reference sequence). V gave up 1 base and J gave up 6 bases, with 10 bases separating them. DNA for the CDR3: TGTGCCAGCAGCTTAGACTACCCCAGCGAGCAGTACTTC. It specifies CASSLDYPSEQYF.

The chain employs TRBV7-2 and TRBJ2-7, with 7 bases lining up with TRBD1. The CDR3 totals 15 residues. The junction had 14 bases not matched to a gene; V was cut back by 6 bases and J by 6 bases. CDR1 and CDR2 from the germline V gene are SGHTA and FQGNSA. This CDR3 is CASSYFDRDVSEQYF. The CDR3 DNA follows: TGTGCCAGCAGTTATTTTGACAGGGACGTTAGCGAGCAGTACTTC.

The genes are TRBV28 and TRBJ2-7; 7 positions agree with TRBD1. V lost 7 bases and J lost 3; bases outside the gene matches: 6. The CDR3 loop spans 13 amino acids. Germline V gene sequence: CDR1 MDHEN, CDR2 SYDVKM. The CDR3 DNA follows: TGTGCCAGCACCCAACAGGGGCTCTACGAGCAGTACTTC. Its protein product is CASTQQGLYEQYF.

This sequence joins TRBV27 and TRBJ1-5; the D gene is possibly TRBD1 (5 bases). V dropped 3 bases and J dropped 4 bases, with 7 bases sitting between them. The germline gives CDR1 MNHEY, CDR2 SMNVEV (reference sequence). The CDR3 length is 13 residues. The DNA of the CDR3 is TGTGCCAGCAGTTTGGGACTTAATCAGCCCCAGCATTTT. Translation: CASSLGLNQPQHF.

The chain is built from TRBV6-5 and TRBJ1-1; tentatively, D is TRBD1 (5 bases). The germline gives CDR1 MNHEY, CDR2 SVGAGI. This CDR3 has 15 amino acids. V shed 0 bases and J shed 3 bases, with 11 bases lying between them. CDR3 sequence (DNA): TGTGCCAGCAGTTACTCGAACGGGGGGTACACTGAAGCTTTCTTT. It encodes CASSYSNGGYTEAFF.

The chain has TRBV29-1 and TRBJ2-1, with 9 bases lining up with TRBD1. The length of the CDR3 is 13 residues. The germline V gene encodes CDR1 SQVTM and CDR2 ANQGSEA. Losses at the gene ends were 7 bases for V and 3 bases for J; bases not matched to a gene: 4. CDR3 sequence (DNA): TGCAGCGCCGACAGGGGGAACTACAATGAGCAGTTCTTC. Its protein is CSADRGNYNEQFF.

This clone came up once. V gene TRBV15 combines with J gene TRBJ2-5, with 9 bases identical to TRBD2. From germline, CDR1 is LNHNV and CDR2 YYDKDF (reference sequence). This CDR3 contains 15 residues. Losses at the gene ends were 3 bases for V and 4 bases for J; bases not matched to a gene: 6. The CDR3 protein is CATSRSGTSRETQYF. The CDR3 DNA reads as TGTGCCACCAGCAGGAGCGGGACTAGCCGAGAGACCCAGTACTTC.

The chain combines TRBV4-2 with TRBJ2-1; no reliable D call. V dropped 0 bases and J dropped 8 bases, with 8 bases sitting between them. The CDR3 spans 13 residues. Germline CDR1 is LGHNA and CDR2 is YNFKEQ. The CDR3 loop is CASSQDSSYEQFF. The CDR3 bases are TGTGCCAGCAGCCAAGATTCCTCGTATGAGCAGTTCTTC.

The chain employs TRBV7-9 and TRBJ2-3; the D gene is possibly TRBD2 (7 bases). CDR1 SEHNR and CDR2 FQNEAQ come from the germline V gene (reference sequence). The CDR3 is 14 amino acids. V shed 3 bases and J shed 5 bases, with 12 bases lying between them. CDR3 loop: CASSFYREGDTQYF. The CDR3 region has the DNA TGTGCCAGCAGCTTTTACAGGGAGGGAGATACGCAGTATTTT. Based on the CDR3 plus reference TRBV7-9 and TRBJ2-3, the full variable domain is DTGVSQNPRHKITKRGQNVTFRCDPISEHNRLYWYRQTLGQGPEFLTYFQNEAQLEKSRLLSDRFSAERPKGSFSTLEIQRTEQGDSAMYLCASSFYREGDTQYFGPGTRLTVL.